A selection of T cell receptor beta chains follows, all from one sample in a study of T-cell reconstitution after alpha-beta-depleted transplantation in children. TCRdb passed the PCR reads through MiXCR, listing each CDR3 protein once. The sample shows about 350,000 distinct CDR3 sequences, roughly 17% of them seen only once. Source: PBMCs, mostly from graft donor cells, taken 360 days after TCRalphabeta/CD19-depleted stem cell transplant. The source of these receptors is a male patient between 2 and 10 years old who had a stem cell transplant for acute lymphoblastic leukemia, so the T cells may come from the graft donor. CDR3s include the opening cysteine and the closing phenylalanine or tryptophan. The D gene is left open where the match is weak. The size of a clone is reported for some rows only, either as once, few or many, or as a class for expanded clones.

J gene	clone size	D gene	V gene	CDR3 protein	CDR3 DNA
TRBJ2-1	few	TRBD1	TRBV27	CASSLGTGGVNEQFF	TGTGCCAGCAGTTTGGGGACAGGGGGAGTCAATGAGCAGTTCTTC
TRBJ2-5	-	-	TRBV12-3/TRBV12-4	CASQGGRVETQYF	TGTGCCAGCCAGGGGGGCCGGGTAGAGACCCAGTACTTC
TRBJ2-1	few	-	TRBV7-8	CASSYDSVSYNEQFF	TGTGCCAGCAGCTACGACAGCGTCTCCTACAATGAGCAGTTCTTC
TRBJ2-7	-	-	TRBV3-1	CASSQDPFYEQYF	TGTGCCAGCAGCCAAGACCCCTTCTACGAGCAGTACTTC
TRBJ2-7	few	TRBD2	TRBV20-1	CSARDLAGGREQYF	TGCAGTGCTAGAGATCTAGCGGGAGGGCGCGAGCAGTACTTC
TRBJ2-1	-	-	TRBV20-1	CSAPLPGFSYNEQFF	TGCAGTGCTCCACTCCCGGGTTTCTCCTACAATGAGCAGTTCTTC
TRBJ2-5	-	TRBD2	TRBV29-1	CSVEDGSGRAVETQYF	TGCAGCGTTGAAGACGGTAGCGGGAGGGCCGTAGAGACCCAGTACTTC
TRBJ2-7	-	TRBD2	TRBV6-2/TRBV6-3	CASSYYPGLVWSSYEQYF	TGTGCCAGCAGTTACTACCCCGGACTAGTTTGGAGCTCCTACGAGCAGTACTTC
TRBJ1-5	-	-	TRBV5-4	CASSFNINGQQHF	TGTGCCAGCAGCTTCAACATAAATGGACAACAGCATTTT
TRBJ2-7	few	-	TRBV4-3	CASSVHRDGSYEQYF	TGCGCCAGCAGCGTTCACAGGGACGGCAGTTACGAGCAGTACTTC
TRBJ2-2	-	-	TRBV24-1	CATSDENTGELFF	TGTGCCACCAGTGACGAAAACACCGGGGAGCTGTTTTTT
TRBJ1-5	-	-	TRBV4-2	CASSPTAGKRNQPQHF	TGTGCCAGCAGCCCGACCGCGGGGAAACGCAATCAGCCCCAGCATTTT
TRBJ1-1	many	TRBD1	TRBV7-2	CASSLYRGQDTEAFF	TGTGCCAGCAGCTTATACAGGGGGCAGGACACTGAAGCTTTCTTT
TRBJ1-1	-	-	TRBV10-3	CAISESRSAILNTEAFF	TGTGCCATCAGTGAGTCGAGGTCGGCCATCCTGAACACTGAAGCTTTCTTT
TRBJ2-3	few	-	TRBV5-1	CASSLRKGTDTQYF	TGCGCCAGCAGCTTGCGAAAGGGGACAGATACGCAGTATTTT
TRBJ2-7	-	TRBD1	TRBV6-4	CASSELSTGGPGAGSYEQYF	TGTGCCAGCAGCGAGCTCTCGACAGGGGGGCCAGGCGCAGGCTCCTACGAGCAGTACTTC
TRBJ1-5	few	-	TRBV4-1	CASSRQVNQPQHF	TGCGCCAGCAGCCGACAGGTCAATCAGCCCCAGCATTTT
TRBJ1-2	few	-	TRBV5-1	CASSLPTSWQGPVGYTF	TGCGCCAGCAGCTTGCCCACGTCGTGGCAGGGACCAGTGGGCTACACCTTC